The 16 T cell receptor beta chains below all came from one sample that was sequenced in a study of shared clonotypes between healthy human individuals. TCRdb's copy holds only in-frame clones and misses some; the assay was immunoSEQ multiplex PCR. The sample has about 1.5 million clones, roughly 97% seen once. Sequencing was done on a sample of naive CD4+ T cells sorted from blood. Subset of the sample: CD45RA+ positively selected. Source of these receptors: a man aged 25 to 40 in good health.

This chain connects TRBV18 to TRBJ2-6; D is unclear. Germline V gene data show CDR1 as KGHSH and CDR2 as LQKENI. Trimming stripped 10 bases from V and 4 bases from J, with 20 bases between. This CDR3 contains 16 residues. CDR3 coding DNA: TGTGCCACCCCAATCCTGGGGATTCCCGGGGCCAACGTCCTGACTTTC. Its protein product is CATPILGIPGANVLTF.

Remarks on this clone: Other DNA sequences in the same sample also yield this CDR3. The chain employs TRBV5-1 and TRBJ2-7, with D perhaps TRBD1 (6 bases). CDR1 is SGHRS, CDR2 YFSETQ, per germline. The CDR3 has 14 amino acids. Trimming removed 4 bases from V and 1 base from J, with 12 bases in between. Written as DNA, the CDR3 is TGCGCCAGCAGCACCTTACAGGGTTCCTACGAGCAGTACTTC. Translation: CASSTLQGSYEQYF. Complete variable domain (other parts from reference TRBV5-1 and TRBJ2-7): KAGVTQTPRYLIKTRGQQVTLSCSPISGHRSVSWYQQTPGQGLQFLFEYFSETQRNKGNFPGRFSGRQFSNSRSEMNVSTLELGDSALYLCASSTLQGSYEQYFGPGTRLTVT.

The chain couples TRBV4-1 to TRBJ1-1; 9 bases fit TRBD1. Germline CDR1 is MGHRA and CDR2 is YSYEKL. Trimming cost V 4 bases and J 5 bases; bases outside gene matches: 11. CDR3 length equals 16 residues. The CDR3 loop reads CASSPPHRGRQTEAFF. DNA for the CDR3: TGCGCCAGCAGCCCCCCTCACAGGGGGCGTCAAACTGAAGCTTTCTTT.

The chain is built from TRBV7-2 and TRBJ1-2; D uncertain. Germline lookup yields CDR1 SGHTA and CDR2 FQGNSA. Trimming took 1 base from V and 3 from J, leaving 9 bases between them. This CDR3 spans 14 amino acids. CDR3: CASSLGGSHYGYTF. The CDR3 bases are TGTGCCAGCAGCTTAGGTGGCAGCCACTATGGCTACACCTTC.

The chain is built from TRBV28 and TRBJ2-3, with a weak D call TRBD2 (5 bases). This CDR3 is built from 14 residues. Germline CDR1 MDHEN, CDR2 SYDVKM. Trimming removed 0 bases from V and 6 bases from J, with 10 bases in between. CDR3 DNA sequence: TGTGCCAGCAGTTTATGGGGGAGAGGGGATACGCAGTATTTT. Its translation is CASSLWGRGDTQYF.

This clone is a singleton in its sample. The gene calls are TRBV6-1 and TRBJ2-6; D is unclear. V was pared by 1 base and J by 1 base, with 8 bases between. Germline lookup yields CDR1 MNHNS and CDR2 SASEGT. This CDR3 is built from 16 residues. In DNA, the CDR3 is TGTGCCAGCAGTGAAGTTTGGGGTTCTGGGGCCAACGTCCTGACTTTC. Its translation is CASSEVWGSGANVLTF.

The chain recombines TRBV5-4 with TRBJ2-7; a weak D match, TRBD2 (5 bases). V dropped 4 bases and J dropped 7 bases, with 27 bases sitting between them. Germline V gives CDR1 SGHNT, CDR2 YYREEE (reference sequence). The CDR3 has 17 residues. The CDR3 DNA reads TGTGCCAGCAGCCCCCGCGGAGGTTCCCCAGGCTCGGGGGAGCAGTACTTC. This codes for CASSPRGGSPGSGEQYF.

The chain uses TRBV11-2 and TRBJ2-2; D is perhaps TRBD1 (5 bases). The CDR3 is 15 residues long. Trimming cost V 7 bases and J 7 bases, with 19 bases left between them. Germline V lookup: CDR1 SGHAT, CDR2 FQNNGV. The DNA for the CDR3 is TGTGCCAGCACCCCGTCCGCTATTAGGGGCGGGGAGCTGTTTTTT. Protein: CASTPSAIRGGELFF.

As to this clone: At one boundary the junction diverges from the germline segment, which might be a read error. The V call is TRBV2, the J call TRBJ2-2; 13 positions agree with TRBD2. CDR1 and CDR2 from the germline V gene are SNHLY and FYNNEI. This CDR3 has 15 amino acids. The CDR3 sequence is CASREGLAGAGELFF. In DNA, the CDR3 is TGTGCCAGCAGGGAAGGACTAGCGGGAGCCGGGGAGCTGTTTTTT.

The gene calls are TRBV18 and TRBJ2-5, with 8 bases fitting TRBD1. CDR1 is KGHSH and CDR2 is LQKENI in the germline V gene. The CDR3 spans 16 residues. V lost 1 base and J lost 5; bases outside the gene matches: 9. The CDR3 loop reads CASSPRPTGDGETQYF. Here the CDR3 DNA reads TGTGCCAGCTCACCACGACCGACAGGGGATGGGGAGACCCAGTACTTC.

The chain combines TRBV18 with TRBJ2-2; 7 nucleotides align to TRBD1. CDR1 and CDR2 from the germline V gene are KGHSH and LQKENI. V was pared by 2 bases and J by 4 bases, with 13 bases of the junction left unmatched. The length of the CDR3 is 18 residues. CDR3 protein: CASSPLPGPGGSTGELFF. The CDR3 DNA is TGTGCCAGCTCACCATTACCGGGTCCAGGGGGAAGCACCGGGGAGCTGTTTTTT. The full variable domain, with the rest looked up from reference TRBV18 and TRBJ2-2, is NAGVMQNPRHLVRRRGQEARLRCSPMKGHSHVYWYRQLPEEGLKFMVYLQKENIIDESGMPKERFSAEFPKEGPSILRIQQVVRGDSAAYFCASSPLPGPGGSTGELFFGEGSRLTVL.

The V and J genes are TRBV4-3 and TRBJ2-7; D not resolved. The V end was cut by 0 bases, the J end by 9 bases, with 15 bases between. Germline lookup yields CDR1 LGHNA and CDR2 YSLEER. This CDR3 region has 14 residues. The CDR3 sequence is CASSQDRTPVGQYF. CDR3 coding DNA: TGCGCCAGCAGCCAAGATCGGACCCCCGTGGGGCAGTACTTC.

The CDR3 nucleotides read TGCGCCAGCAGCTTCACTAGCCAGAGTGAGCAGTTCTTC. Translated, it gives CASSFTSQSEQFF. The rearrangement joins TRBV5-1 to TRBJ2-1, with D maybe TRBD2 (6 bases). Germline V gene data show CDR1 as SGHRS and CDR2 as YFSETQ. Between the trimmed V and J ends, which lost 2 bases and 9 bases, there was a span of 12 bases. The CDR3 contains 13 residues.

The chain is built from TRBV15 and TRBJ2-7; 9 bases line up with TRBD1. The germline gives CDR1 LNHNV, CDR2 YYDKDF (reference sequence). The CDR3 contains 15 residues. Trimming cost V 6 bases and J 2 bases; bases outside gene matches: 8. CDR3 DNA sequence: TGTGCCACCAGGAGACAGGGGGATGCGGCCTACGAGCAGTACTTC. Translation: CATRRQGDAAYEQYF.

This rearrangement joins TRBV25-1 to TRBJ2-1; 9 bases map to TRBD2. The length of the CDR3 is 14 residues. The trim removed 6 bases at V and 9 bases at J, leaving 9 bases unmatched. Germline-derived CDR1 and CDR2 are MGHDK and SYGVNS. In DNA, the CDR3 is TGTGCCAGCAGGGGGGGGACTAGCAGCGGTGAGCAGTTCTTC. Protein product: CASRGGTSSGEQFF. Full variable domain (missing parts from reference TRBV25-1 and TRBJ2-1): EADIYQTPRYLVIGTGKKITLECSQTMGHDKMYWYQQDPGMELHLIHYSYGVNSTEKGDLSSESTVSRIRTEHFPLTLESARPSHTSQYLCASRGGTSSGEQFFGPGTRLTVL.

This clone was picked up one time. The chain recombines TRBV15 with TRBJ2-5; 8 nucleotides match TRBD2. The CDR3 length is 16 residues. The germline CDR1 and CDR2 sequences are LNHNV and YYDKDF (reference sequence). Trimming took 5 bases from V and 2 from J; bases not matched to a gene: 10. CDR3 residues: CATSPAGGLPQETQYF. The DNA of the CDR3 is TGTGCCACCAGCCCGGCGGGGGGCCTCCCGCAAGAGACCCAGTACTTC.